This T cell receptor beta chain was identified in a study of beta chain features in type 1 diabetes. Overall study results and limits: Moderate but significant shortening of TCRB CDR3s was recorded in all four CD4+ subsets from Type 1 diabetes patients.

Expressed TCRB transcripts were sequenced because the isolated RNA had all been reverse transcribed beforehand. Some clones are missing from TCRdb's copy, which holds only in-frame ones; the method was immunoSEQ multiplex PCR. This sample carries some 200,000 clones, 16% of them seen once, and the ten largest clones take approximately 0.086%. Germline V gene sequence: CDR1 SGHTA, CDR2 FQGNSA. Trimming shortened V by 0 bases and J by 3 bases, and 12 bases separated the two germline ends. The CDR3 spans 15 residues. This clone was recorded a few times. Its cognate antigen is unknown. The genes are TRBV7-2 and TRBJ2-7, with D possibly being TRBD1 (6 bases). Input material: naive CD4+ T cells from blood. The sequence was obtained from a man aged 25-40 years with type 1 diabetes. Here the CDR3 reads CASSLAPGQIYEQYF. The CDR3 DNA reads TGTGCCAGCAGCTTAGCGCCCGGACAGATCTACGAGCAGTACTTC.